The rows below give T cell receptor beta chains drawn from one sample of a study of cytomegalovirus exposure and HLA in healthy donors. The protocol was immunoSEQ multiplex PCR, while the TCRdb copy is restricted to in-frame clones and leaves out a portion. The sample holds approximately 180,000 clones, over 65% seen once. The specimen was PBMCs. These TCRs come from a woman aged 25 to 39 in good health and CMV-seronegative. Each CDR3 is given with its conserved first and last residue. The order of the fields is J gene, D gene, V gene, clone size, CDR3 DNA, CDR3 protein. A D gene is named only where the DNA matches it firmly. Expanded clones are given a class, and other clones once, few, many or no size at all.

TRBJ1-2 | TRBD1 | TRBV5-1 | - | TGCGCCAGCAGCCCCCGGACAGGGACCTTCTATGGCTACACCTTC | CASSPRTGTFYGYTF
TRBJ1-2 | TRBD1 | TRBV6-5 | few | TGTGCCAGCAGGCCGACAGGGCACTATGGCTACACCTTC | CASRPTGHYGYTF
TRBJ2-3 | - | TRBV7-9 | - | TGTGCCAGCAGCTTAGCGGCGGACACAGATACGCAGTATTTT | CASSLAADTDTQYF
TRBJ1-2 | - | TRBV29-1 | - | TGCAGCGTGGGGTGGGGAGACGGCGGCTACACCTTC | CSVGWGDGGYTF
TRBJ1-2 | TRBD1 | TRBV4-1 | few | TGCGCCACTATGACAGGGGACTATGGCTACACCTTC | CATMTGDYGYTF
TRBJ1-1 | - | TRBV11-2 | - | TGTGCCAGCAGCCTGGCCCAGGGGCCTACGACTGAAGCTTTCTTT | CASSLAQGPTTEAFF
TRBJ2-7 | - | TRBV11-2 | - | TGTGCCAGCAGCTTAGGCGGGACCGATACCCTATACGAGCAGTACTTC | CASSLGGTDTLYEQYF
TRBJ1-3 | TRBD1 | TRBV5-1 | - | TGCGCCAGCAGCGAGACAGGGGGCAATGGAAACACCATATATTTT | CASSETGGNGNTIYF
TRBJ2-5 | TRBD1 | TRBV4-1 | once | TGCGCCAGCAGCCAAGGGTCAGGGGGAGTGGAGACCCAGTACTTC | CASSQGSGGVETQYF
TRBJ1-5 | TRBD1 | TRBV19 | - | TGTGCCAGTAGTATAGTGGGACAGGGGTCCAATCAGCCCCAGCATTTT | CASSIVGQGSNQPQHF
TRBJ2-2 | - | TRBV5-5 | - | TGTGCCAGCAGTTATCCGGTAATAAGCGCGAACACCGGGGAGCTGTTTTTT | CASSYPVISANTGELFF
TRBJ1-2 | - | TRBV19 | - | TGTGCCAGTAGTATATGGGTGCAGGGCTCGCATGGCTACACCTTC | CASSIWVQGSHGYTF
TRBJ1-2 | TRBD1 | TRBV7-8 | - | TGTGCCAGCAGCATACGGGACAGAGGCTATGGCTACACCTTC | CASSIRDRGYGYTF
TRBJ2-5 | - | TRBV7-7 | - | TGTGCTAGCAGCAAGGGCGGAGGTAGAGAGACCCAGTACTTC | CASSKGGGRETQYF
TRBJ2-7 | - | TRBV6-9 | - | TGTGCCAGCAGTTATCTTGGACAGAGCACCAAGTACTTC | CASSYLGQSTKYF
TRBJ2-7 | TRBD1 | TRBV9 | - | TGTGCCAGCAGCGTAGGGACAGGGGACGCATACGAGCAGTACTTC | CASSVGTGDAYEQYF
TRBJ1-2 | - | TRBV2 | - | TGTGCCAGCACCCCGTTCAGCGGGGCTAACTATGGCTACACCTTC | CASTPFSGANYGYTF
TRBJ2-5 | TRBD1 | TRBV7-2 | - | TGTGCCAGCAGCTTATGGACAGGGGGGCGAGAGACCCAGTACTTC | CASSLWTGGRETQYF
TRBJ1-2 | TRBD1 | TRBV19 | - | TGTGCCAGTAGGACCCACATCCCGACAGGGGCGCTAGACTATGGCTACACCTTC | CASRTHIPTGALDYGYTF
TRBJ2-7 | TRBD1 | TRBV28 | - | TGTGCCAGCAGAACCCGTGGACAGGGGGCCTACGAGCAGTACTTC | CASRTRGQGAYEQYF
TRBJ1-2 | TRBD1 | TRBV7-2 | few | TGTGCCAGCAGCCCGTCGGGACAGGGGGTATCCTATGGCTACACCTTC | CASSPSGQGVSYGYTF
TRBJ1-1 | - | TRBV7-6 | - | TGTGCCAGCAGCTTAGGGGGCCCCACTGAAGCTTTCTTT | CASSLGGPTEAFF
TRBJ1-4 | - | TRBV5-1 | - | TGCGCCAGCAGCTTGGCAACGAGACAGGACCTTAATGAAAAACTGTTTTTT | CASSLATRQDLNEKLFF
TRBJ2-5 | TRBD1 | TRBV5-1 | few | TGCGCCAGCAGCTCAACCGGGACAGGGGGCCGGGAGACCCAGTACTTC | CASSSTGTGGRETQYF
TRBJ1-6 | - | TRBV5-5 | - | TGTGCCAGCAGCTCGATATCGAGCTCCTATAATTCACCCCTCCACTTT | CASSSISSSYNSPLHF
TRBJ1-2 | - | TRBV4-1 | once | TGCGCCAGCAGCCTAAGGATGGACACTAACTATGGCTACACCTTC | CASSLRMDTNYGYTF
TRBJ1-4 | TRBD1 | TRBV19 | - | TGTGCCAGTAGTATTCGGACAGGGACCGCAACTAATGAAAAACTGTTTTTT | CASSIRTGTATNEKLFF
TRBJ1-1 | - | TRBV18 | - | TGTGCCAGCTCACCCCTGGACAGGAACACTGAAGCTTTCTTT | CASSPLDRNTEAFF
TRBJ2-3 | - | TRBV27 | - | TGTGCCAGCAGTTTAAACAGGTGGGGCACAGATACGCAGTATTTT | CASSLNRWGTDTQYF
TRBJ1-1 | - | TRBV7-8 | - | TGTGCCAGCAGCTCGGGAGGGGTCCCCCCCAATGAAGCTTTCTTT | CASSSGGVPPNEAFF
TRBJ1-5 | - | TRBV27 | - | TGTGCCAGCAGTTCCCACAGGGATGGTCAGCCCCAGCATTTT | CASSSHRDGQPQHF
TRBJ2-7 | TRBD1 | TRBV6-1 | - | TGTGCCAGCAGGCGGGACAGGGTAGGGTACGAGCAGTACTTC | CASRRDRVGYEQYF
TRBJ1-5 | - | TRBV19 | - | TGTGCCAGTAGTCCCTGGACTCAGATAAGCAATCAGCCCCAGCATTTT | CASSPWTQISNQPQHF
TRBJ1-1 | - | TRBV7-9 | - | TGTGCCAGCAGCTTATTTGGACAAGAAGCTTTCTTT | CASSLFGQEAFF
TRBJ2-7 | - | TRBV6-5 | - | TGTGCCAGCAGTTACAATCCTGTCCTGACAAACGAGCAGTACTTC | CASSYNPVLTNEQYF
TRBJ2-2 | TRBD2 | TRBV7-9 | - | TGTGCCAGCAGCTCCTCGGGGGGGAACACCGGGGAGCTGTTTTTT | CASSSSGGNTGELFF
TRBJ2-7 | - | TRBV27 | - | TGTGCCAGCAGTTTGGGGGGGCGCTACGAGCAGTACTTC | CASSLGGRYEQYF
TRBJ2-5 | - | TRBV9 | once | TGTGCCAGCAGCGGCTTGAGTGGAGGGGGGGGAGAGACCCAGTACTTC | CASSGLSGGGGETQYF
TRBJ2-7 | - | TRBV29-1 | - | TGCAGCGCCGGCCGGGGCTCCTACGAGCAGTACTTC | CSAGRGSYEQYF
TRBJ1-2 | TRBD1 | TRBV2 | - | TGTGCCAGCAGTGCCGGGACAGGGGAACTCTATGGCTACACCTTC | CASSAGTGELYGYTF
TRBJ2-7 | - | TRBV6-5 | few | TGTGCCAGCAGCCCCGAACAGGGAGCAAGCTACGAGCAGTACTTC | CASSPEQGASYEQYF
TRBJ2-7 | - | TRBV7-6 | - | TGTGCCAGCAGCCCACCAGGGCAGGGTTGGGAGCAGTACTTC | CASSPPGQGWEQYF
TRBJ1-4 | - | TRBV5-4 | - | TGTGCCAGCAGCTTGGACCCCGTGCGGTCTAATGAAAAACTGTTTTTT | CASSLDPVRSNEKLFF
TRBJ2-1 | - | TRBV7-3 | - | TGTGCCAGCAGCTTAACCCGTACTAGTAGTGAGCAGTTCTTC | CASSLTRTSSEQFF
TRBJ1-5 | - | TRBV2 | - | TGTGCCAGCAGTTCCTTCAGCAATCAGCCCCAGCATTTT | CASSSFSNQPQHF
TRBJ1-1 | TRBD1 | TRBV7-9 | - | TGTTCCAGCAGCTTAAGGACAGGGGGCCCGAACACTGAAGCTTTCTTT | CSSSLRTGGPNTEAFF
TRBJ2-1 | TRBD1 | TRBV9 | - | TGTGCCAGCAGTGCCGGGACAGGGACTGAGCAGTTCTTC | CASSAGTGTEQFF
TRBJ2-7 | TRBD2 | TRBV29-1 | - | TGCAGCGTTGAAGATCGGGGGGACTTAACCTACGAGCAGTACTTC | CSVEDRGDLTYEQYF
TRBJ2-1 | TRBD1 | TRBV14 | - | TGTGCCAGCAGCAGGGGCAGGGGGCAGGACAATGAGCAGTTCTTC | CASSRGRGQDNEQFF
TRBJ1-6 | - | TRBV14 | few | TGTGCCAGCAGCCAAGGGAGGGTGGAGGAATTCCCCCTCCACTTT | CASSQGRVEEFPLHF
TRBJ2-5 | TRBD1 | TRBV27 | - | TGTGCCAGCAGACGGGACAGCCAAGAGACCCAGTACTTC | CASRRDSQETQYF
TRBJ2-3 | TRBD2 | TRBV27 | - | TGTGCCAGCAGTCCATTTCAAGCGGGGGTACCAGATACGCAGTATTTT | CASSPFQAGVPDTQYF
TRBJ2-1 | TRBD2 | TRBV5-1 | - | TGCGCCAGCAGCTTTCTAGCGGGAGAGGAGTTCTTC | CASSFLAGEEFF